One sample yielded the 7 T cell receptor beta chains listed below, sequenced in a study of T cell responses to AZD1222 COVID-19 vaccine (dated by TCRdb to the early 2020s). Library preparation was by the immunoSEQ multiplex PCR assay. The clones in this table, taken by TCRdb from immuneACCESS, are in-frame only. Not every clone is retained; where verified, under half of the shortfall comes from an unresolved V gene, and the cause of the rest is unknown. Present in this sample are approximately 180,000 clones, roughly 92% of which were seen just once. Less than 11% of the sample lies in the top ten. The time point label, as the study defines it: baseline before first vaccination. Sequenced material: peripheral blood, taken on day 0 of AZD1222 vaccination. All receptors derive from an adult in good health.

J is TRBJ1-2 and V is TRBV4-1, with D hard to call. V lost 4 bases and J lost 3, with 15 bases in between. This CDR3 comprises 15 residues. Germline assignment: CDR1 MGHRA and CDR2 YSYEKL. DNA for the CDR3: TGCGCCAGCAGCCGAGAGATGGTGGTCGACTATGGCTACACCTTC. Protein product: CASSREMVVDYGYTF.

The chain is built from TRBV28 and TRBJ2-5; either TRBD1 or TRBD2 may supply D (7 bases each). Looked up from germline, CDR1 is MDHEN and CDR2 is SYDVKM. The CDR3 runs 15 residues. V was cut by 7 bases and J by 2 bases, with 17 bases left in between. CDR3 in amino acids: CASISDREGQETQYF. DNA for the CDR3: TGTGCCAGCATTTCCGACAGGGAGGGTCAAGAGACCCAGTACTTC.

Only a few counts were recorded for this clone. This rearrangement joins TRBV7-9 to TRBJ1-3; no clear D gene. This CDR3 is built from 16 residues. Germline CDR1 is SEHNR and CDR2 is FQNEAQ (reference sequence). V was cut by 3 bases and J by 0 bases, with 12 bases left in between. The CDR3 DNA reads as TGTGCCAGCAGCTTTGCACAGCGGAACTCTGGAAACACCATATATTTT. Encoded protein: CASSFAQRNSGNTIYF.

V and J are TRBV6-6 and TRBJ2-2, with D possibly matching TRBD1 (6 bases). Germline lookup yields CDR1 MNHNY and CDR2 SVGAGI (reference sequence). Trimming left V 5 bases short and J 4 bases short, with 14 bases between. CDR3 length equals 15 residues. The CDR3 DNA is TGTGCCAGCAGTCGAATAGGGGGTTTCACCGGGGAGCTGTTTTTT. Amino acids: CASSRIGGFTGELFF.

The rearrangement uses TRBV10-3 and TRBJ1-2, with 10 bases identical to TRBD1. V was clipped by 11 bases and J by 5 bases; unmatched bases: 14. From germline, CDR1 is ENHRY and CDR2 SYGVKD. CDR3 length: 15 residues. This CDR3 reads CAARGTGASGYGYTF. CDR3 in DNA: TGTGCCGCGAGAGGGACAGGGGCGTCTGGGTATGGCTACACCTTC.

J is TRBJ1-1 and V is TRBV6-5, with D tentatively TRBD1 (6 bases). V was clipped by 5 bases and J by 3 bases, with 10 bases between them. Germline V gene sequence: CDR1 MNHEY, CDR2 SVGAGI. The CDR3 loop spans 13 amino acids. CDR3 in amino acids: CASSLNRDTEAFF. The CDR3 bases are TGTGCCAGCAGTCTCAACAGGGACACTGAAGCTTTCTTT.

The chain has TRBV28 and TRBJ1-3; a weak D match, TRBD1 (5 bases). V was cut by 5 bases and J by 3 bases, with 11 bases left in between. In germline, CDR1 is MDHEN, CDR2 SYDVKM. This CDR3 is built from 14 residues. As DNA, the CDR3 is TGTGCCAGCAGTCTCGGGACCGTTGGAAACACCATATATTTT. Translation gives CASSLGTVGNTIYF.